This T cell receptor (beta chain) was recorded in a study of OX40 agonist ivuxolimab in advanced cancers. Turning to the study itself: The dose-escalation cohort had hepatocellular carcinoma, melanoma, renal cell or head and neck cancer. Prior anti-PD-1, anti-PD-L1 or anti-CTLA-4 therapy was allowed; 35% to 40% had some. The study's findings and limits: No determination was made of the antigen specificity of the expanded peripheral T cells.

As to this clone: Its target is not known.

Measured with immunoSEQ multiplex PCR; TCRdb has only the in-frame clones, and not every one. The sample yields just over 80,000 clones, around 87% seen once. The V gene's germline CDR1 is MNHEY and CDR2 SVGAGI. The length of the CDR3 is 13 residues. The V end lost 8 bases, the J end lost 1 base, and 11 bases lay between the germline ends. The sequence came from an adult with an advanced solid tumor such as melanoma, head and neck, liver or kidney cancer. V and J are TRBV6-5 and TRBJ1-1, with no clear D. Material: CD4+ or CD8+ T cells sorted from blood, obtained in a trial of the OX40 agonist ivuxolimab. As DNA, the CDR3 is TGTGCCAGCCCCAAGCAGCCGAACACTGAAGCTTTCTTT. Translated, it gives CASPKQPNTEAFF.